The next 9 T cell receptor beta chains were all read from a single sample in a study of T cells expressing NK-cell markers. TCRdb processed the 5' RACE reads again and assigns one entry to each CDR3 protein, with no DNA. This table holds about 460,000 distinct CDR3 sequences. Sequencing input: blood T cells: a sorted CD56 or NKG2C T cell subset, CD4+ or CD8+ T cells, or bulk PBMC T cells (not recorded which). The origin of the receptors is a woman aged 45-65 years in good health.

V usage is TRBV12-3 or TRBV12-4 and J usage is TRBJ2-2; with no DNA, the TCRdb D assignment of TRBD2 cannot be verified. The CDR3 runs to 14 residues. CDR3 sequence reads: CASRAPGGTGELFF.

The chain couples TRBV7-9 to TRBJ2-3. The CDR3 runs to 15 residues. Per the germline V gene, CDR1 is SEHNR and CDR2 is FQNEAQ (reference sequence). The CDR3 spells CASSLSERRTDTQYF.

The chain couples TRBV18 to TRBJ2-7; the D gene TCRdb calls, TRBD1, cannot be checked with no DNA. The CDR3 is made up of 14 amino acids. CDR1 and CDR2 from the germline V gene are KGHSH and LQKENI. The CDR3 is CASSKGAGLFEQYF.

V gene TRBV5-1 combines with J gene TRBJ1-1; TCRdb names TRBD1, which stays unverified in the absence of DNA. CDR1 SGHRS and CDR2 YFSETQ come from the germline V gene. The CDR3 extends over 17 amino acids. This CDR3 is CASTRTGIPTLNTEAFF.

The chain is built from TRBV11-3 and TRBJ2-5; lacking DNA, the TRBD1 call made by TCRdb goes unchecked. CDR3 length: 12 amino acids. CDR1 SGHNT and CDR2 YENEEA come from the germline V gene. CDR3 residues: CASNYRGETQYF.

The V call is TRBV7-2, the J call TRBJ2-5; TCRdb outputs TRBD1, but without DNA this stays unchecked. The CDR3 length is 15 residues. CDR1 SGHTA and CDR2 FQGNSA come from the germline V gene. This CDR3 reads CASSLFRGGQETQYF.

The chain is built from TRBV15 and TRBJ2-5; lacking DNA, the TRBD1 call made by TCRdb goes unchecked. CDR1 and CDR2 (germline): LNHNV, YYDKDF (reference sequence). This CDR3 has 14 amino acids. CDR3 sequence: CATSREGGKETQYF.

The chain joins TRBV5-5 to TRBJ2-1; no DNA is available, so the TRBD2 call from TCRdb remains unchecked. The CDR3 is 17 residues long. Germline loops: CDR1 SGHKS, CDR2 YYEKEE (reference sequence). The CDR3 loop reads CASSLYERDWSYNEQFF.

The chain employs TRBV15 and TRBJ2-5; checking the TCRdb D call of TRBD2 is not possible without DNA. Germline V gene lookup returns CDR1 LNHNV and CDR2 YYDKDF (reference sequence). CDR3 length equals 16 residues. CDR3 loop: CATSRDIAGASETQYF.